The present entry profiles one T cell receptor beta chain with its context. The germline gives CDR1 MGHRA, CDR2 YSYEKL. The V end lost 0 bases, the J end lost 4 bases, and 10 bases lay between the germline ends. The CDR3 covers 15 residues. Measured with immunoSEQ multiplex PCR; TCRdb has only the in-frame clones, and not every one. The sample holds 150,000 to 200,000 clones, 80% to 95% seen once. The data are from a study of T cell responses to AZD1222 COVID-19 vaccine. The receptor was isolated from an adult in good health. Sample: peripheral blood, taken on day 0 of AZD1222 vaccination. The chain has TRBV4-1 and TRBJ1-5; no clear D gene. This CDR3 reads CASSQERSRNQPQHF. CDR3 DNA sequence: TGCGCCAGCAGCCAAGAGAGATCGAGGAATCAGCCCCAGCATTTT.